The 26 T cell receptor beta chains reported below all come from one sample, sequenced in a study of blood T cell repertoires in COVID-19. Clones were sequenced by immunoSEQ multiplex PCR, and TCRdb holds only the in-frame ones, with some missing. The sample lists a few hundred thousand clones, 80% to 90% seen once, with 3.5% to 4.5% in the top ten. The specimen was peripheral blood. The receptor set was obtained from a woman in her 40s with acute or convalescent COVID-19.

J is TRBJ1-1 and V is TRBV11-3; TRBD1 is a possible D gene (6 bases). V lost 1 base to trimming and J lost 1 base, with 10 bases between them. The CDR3 consists of 15 residues. Germline V gives CDR1 SGHNT, CDR2 YENEEA. CDR3 sequence: CASSLGSGENTEAFF. CDR3 coding DNA: TGTGCCAGCAGCTTAGGGTCAGGGGAGAACACTGAAGCTTTCTTT.

The V call is TRBV11-1, the J call TRBJ2-1, with 9 positions matching TRBD2. From germline, CDR1 is SGHAT and CDR2 FQDESV (reference sequence). The V and J ends lost 5 bases and 7 bases, in that order; junction bases with no gene match: 12. This CDR3 has 16 residues. CDR3: CASSPSSGGVGNEQFF. The CDR3 DNA sequence: TGTGCCAGCAGCCCCAGTAGCGGGGGCGTGGGGAATGAGCAGTTCTTC. Drawing the rest from reference TRBV11-1 and TRBJ2-1, the complete variable domain is EAEVAQSPRYKITEKSQAVAFWCDPISGHATLYWYRQILGQGPELLVQFQDESVVDDSQLPKDRFSAERLKGVDSTLKIQPAELGDSAMYLCASSPSSGGVGNEQFFGPGTRLTVL.

CDR3 amino acids: CAIGDRGANEKLFF. The CDR3 region has the DNA TGTGCCATCGGGGACAGGGGAGCTAATGAAAAACTGTTTTTT. The chain recombines TRBV10-3 with TRBJ1-4; 10 bases match TRBD1. The germline V gene encodes CDR1 ENHRY and CDR2 SYGVKD. With 8 bases clipped from V and 3 bases from J, the junction kept 3 bases outside the gene matches. The CDR3 extends over 14 amino acids.

The chain recombines TRBV11-3 with TRBJ2-1, with a weak D call TRBD2 (7 bases). From germline, CDR1 is SGHNT and CDR2 YENEEA. CDR3 length: 15 amino acids. Trimming pared 4 bases from V and 10 bases from J, leaving 20 bases between. In DNA, the CDR3 is TGTGCCAGCAGCTCCCTGAGGGGGGGGGCGGGCGAGCAGTTCTTC. Translating it yields CASSSLRGGAGEQFF.

The rearrangement uses TRBV30 and TRBJ2-7, with 7 bases fitting TRBD2. The CDR3 consists of 14 residues. From germline, CDR1 is GTSNPN and CDR2 SVGIG (reference sequence). J gave up 9 bases and V 0 bases, and 11 bases lay outside the gene matches. CDR3 nucleotides: TGTGCCTGGAGTGTGGGTGGCGGGGGACTTGTGCAGTACGTC. Translating it yields CAWSVGGGGLVQYV.

This clone was seen a single time. The J gene is TRBJ1-2, the V gene TRBV18; the match to TRBD1 covers 7 bases. Germline lookup yields CDR1 KGHSH and CDR2 LQKENI. V dropped 4 bases and J dropped 3; count of bases not matched to a gene: 8. CDR3 length equals 15 residues. This chain's CDR3 is CASSLSGTEDYGYTF. CDR3 bases: TGTGCCAGCTCACTATCCGGGACAGAGGACTATGGCTACACCTTC.

The chain recombines TRBV13 with TRBJ1-2; possibly TRBD1 for D (6 bases). The CDR3 contains 14 residues. The germline V gene has CDR1 PRHDT and CDR2 FYEKMQ (reference sequence). Trimming took off 5 bases at V and 4 bases at J, with 14 bases between the two ends. The CDR3 region has the DNA TGTGCCAGCAGCCCTGGGGGGGGCGTCTATGGCTACACCTTC. It encodes CASSPGGGVYGYTF. Together with reference TRBV13 and TRBJ1-2, the CDR3 gives the full variable domain: AAGVIQSPRHLIKEKRETATLKCYPIPRHDTVYWYQQGPGQDPQFLISFYEKMQSDKGSIPDRFSAQQFSDYHSELNMSSLELGDSALYFCASSPGGGVYGYTFGSGTRLTVV.

J is TRBJ2-3 and V is TRBV28; 11 bases are shared with TRBD2. Germline values: CDR1 MDHEN, CDR2 SYDVKM. V shed 6 bases and J 2 bases; nucleotides not matched to a gene: 4. The CDR3 is made up of 15 amino acids. CDR3 sequence: CASRGTSGYTDTQYF. The CDR3 coding sequence is TGTGCCAGCAGGGGGACTAGCGGATACACAGATACGCAGTATTTT.

The V gene is TRBV9, the J gene TRBJ1-1; weak D call: TRBD1 (5 bases). Trimming took off 0 bases at V and 3 bases at J, with 12 bases between the two ends. Germline CDR1 and CDR2: SGDLS and YYNGEE. The CDR3 extends over 15 amino acids. CDR3 nucleotide sequence: TGTGCCAGCAGCGTAGTCGGGGGACTGGACACTGAAGCTTTCTTT. This encodes CASSVVGGLDTEAFF.

The chain is built from TRBV29-1 and TRBJ1-5; 7 nucleotides line up with TRBD1. CDR1 is SQVTM and CDR2 is ANQGSEA in the germline V gene. V trimming: 4 bases; J trimming: 4 bases; junction bases outside the gene matches: 7. CDR3 length: 14 residues. As DNA, the CDR3 is TGCAGCGTTGCCGTCGGGACAGCTAATCAGCCCCAGCATTTT. The encoded protein is CSVAVGTANQPQHF.

This chain joins TRBV11-1 and TRBJ1-2; D is unclear. CDR1 and CDR2 (germline): SGHAT, FQDESV (reference sequence). The CDR3 loop spans 13 amino acids. Deletions cut 7 bases from V and 3 bases from J, with 12 bases between. CDR3: CASKSREDYGYTF. The CDR3 coding sequence is TGTGCCAGCAAATCTCGGGAGGACTATGGCTACACCTTC.

This chain connects TRBV7-9 to TRBJ2-5; D perhaps matches TRBD2 (6 bases). CDR1 is SEHNR and CDR2 is FQNEAQ in the germline V gene (reference sequence). CDR3 length: 15 amino acids. Trimming left V 0 bases short and J 4 bases short, with 12 bases between. The CDR3 loop is CASSLAAGRRETQYF. The DNA for the CDR3 is TGTGCCAGCAGCTTAGCGGCAGGGAGGCGAGAGACCCAGTACTTC.

This chain connects TRBV28 to TRBJ1-1; 10 positions agree with TRBD1. The V gene end was trimmed by 6 bases and the J gene end by 1 base; junction bases not matched to a gene: 5. The CDR3 has 15 amino acids. CDR1 and CDR2 (germline): MDHEN, SYDVKM. This CDR3 is CASSPWTGGNTEAFF. CDR3 nucleotides: TGTGCCAGCAGCCCCTGGACAGGGGGGAACACTGAAGCTTTCTTT.

The chain is built from TRBV6-4 and TRBJ1-1, with D possibly TRBD1 on 6 matching bases. Trimming removed 3 bases at V and 4 bases at J, with 9 bases between. The CDR3 totals 13 residues. CDR1 and CDR2 (germline): MRHNA, SNTAGT. CDR3 residues: CASSEGGGTEAFF. CDR3 DNA: TGTGCCAGCAGTGAAGGGGGTGGCACTGAAGCTTTCTTT.

The V gene is TRBV6-2 or TRBV6-3, the J gene TRBJ1-5, with D perhaps matching TRBD1 (5 bases). Germline lookup yields CDR1 MNHEY and CDR2 SVGEGT. The CDR3 runs 15 residues. The V and J ends lost 4 bases and 3 bases respectively, with 13 bases between them. The CDR3 loop is CASSSSQGLNQPQHF. The CDR3 bases are TGTGCCAGCAGTTCGTCTCAGGGCCTCAATCAGCCCCAGCATTTT.

This sequence joins TRBV12-3 or TRBV12-4 and TRBJ2-5; TRBD1 is a possible D gene (6 bases). This CDR3 has 13 amino acids. Trimming removed 6 bases at V and 2 bases at J, with 10 bases between. Written as DNA, the CDR3 is TGTGCCAGCAGGATGGACAGACAAGAGACCCAGTACTTC. It is translated as CASRMDRQETQYF.

This clone was counted a single time. J is TRBJ2-1 and V is TRBV14; 9 bases agree with TRBD1. The CDR3 runs to 15 residues. The V and J ends lost 5 bases and 4 bases, in that order; junction bases with no gene match: 6. Germline V lookup: CDR1 SGHDN, CDR2 FVKESK. The CDR3 DNA sequence: TGTGCCAGCAGCTCAAGACAGGGGGGATACAATGAGCAGTTCTTC. This translates into CASSSRQGGYNEQFF.

This chain connects TRBV2 to TRBJ1-2; maybe TRBD1 (5 bases). Trimming took off 5 bases at V and 7 bases at J, with 17 bases between the two ends. The length of the CDR3 is 14 residues. CDR1 SNHLY and CDR2 FYNNEI come from the germline V gene. The chain's CDR3 is CASSRLEGISGYTF. In DNA, the CDR3 is TGTGCCAGCAGTCGGCTGGAGGGGATAAGTGGCTACACCTTC.

This clone was recorded only once. This sequence joins TRBV25-1 and TRBJ1-1; D is ambiguous. The CDR3 has 13 residues. Germline V gene lookup returns CDR1 MGHDK and CDR2 SYGVNS. V lost 2 bases to trimming and J lost 6 bases, with 10 bases between them. CDR3 bases: TGTGCCAGCAGTGAAGGAGTGATAGCTGAAGCTTTCTTT. Translation gives CASSEGVIAEAFF.

This chain links TRBV9 with TRBJ1-5; 7 bases agree with TRBD1. CDR1 is SGDLS and CDR2 is YYNGEE in the germline V gene. This CDR3 spans 14 amino acids. J was trimmed by 4 bases and V by 3 bases; bases with no gene match: 4. The CDR3, as DNA: TGTGCCAGCAGCGCGGTACAGGGGAATCAGCCCCAGCATTTT. It codes for CASSAVQGNQPQHF. Supplemented by reference TRBV9 and TRBJ1-5, the full variable domain reads DSGVTQTPKHLITATGQRVTLRCSPRSGDLSVYWYQQSLDQGLQFLIQYYNGEERAKGNILERFSAQQFPDLHSELNLSSLELGDSALYFCASSAVQGNQPQHFGDGTRLSIL.

This chain links TRBV6-5 with TRBJ1-4; tentatively, D is TRBD1 (5 bases). V was cut by 0 bases and J by 5 bases, with 10 bases left in between. This CDR3 has 15 residues. Germline CDR1 and CDR2: MNHEY and SVGAGI. The CDR3 region has the DNA TGTGCCAGCAGTTACTCCTTGGCAGGGAATGAAAAACTGTTTTTT. Translating it yields CASSYSLAGNEKLFF.

V and J are TRBV29-1 and TRBJ1-2; D perhaps matches TRBD1 (6 bases). Between the trimmed V and J ends, which lost 5 bases and 7 bases, there was a span of 23 bases. Germline-derived CDR1 and CDR2 are SQVTM and ANQGSEA. The CDR3 contains 15 residues. CDR3 amino acids: CSVLLGGAPGSGYTF. DNA for the CDR3: TGCAGCGTTCTACTGGGGGGGGCGCCCGGGAGTGGCTACACCTTC.

This sequence joins TRBV4-2 and TRBJ1-4; 9 bases match TRBD1. Trimming at V came to 0 bases and at J to 6 bases, leaving 2 bases not matched to a gene. Germline loops: CDR1 LGHNA, CDR2 YNFKEQ. The CDR3 length is 15 residues. In nucleotides, the CDR3 is TGTGCCAGCAGCCAAGAATGGACAGGGGATGAAAAACTGTTTTTT. This encodes CASSQEWTGDEKLFF.

V is TRBV5-6 and J is TRBJ1-3; unclear D gene. This CDR3 spans 17 amino acids. Germline assignment: CDR1 SGHDT and CDR2 YYEEEE. The germline V and J ends were trimmed by 3 bases and 0 bases, with 16 bases remaining between them. CDR3 in DNA: TGTGCCAGCAGCTCCTACCGAAGACACCTCTCTGGAAACACCATATATTTT. Translation: CASSSYRRHLSGNTIYF.

The V gene is TRBV18, the J gene TRBJ1-1; 9 bases fit TRBD1. Germline assignment: CDR1 KGHSH and CDR2 LQKENI. The CDR3 runs 16 residues. With 3 bases clipped from V and 1 base from J, the junction kept 6 bases outside the gene matches. The CDR3 DNA reads TGTGCCAGCTCACCCGGGACAGGGATCGAGAACACTGAAGCTTTCTTT. Translated: CASSPGTGIENTEAFF.

The chain is built from TRBV29-1 and TRBJ1-2; TRBD1 matches at 8 bases. Germline loops: CDR1 SQVTM, CDR2 ANQGSEA. V lost 6 bases, J lost 7 bases, and 10 bases stayed unmatched. The CDR3 sequence is 13 residues long. CDR3 sequence (DNA): TGCAGCGTACTCCAGGGGGCCGACGGTGGCTACACCTTC. Its protein is CSVLQGADGGYTF. Full variable domain (outside the CDR3, taken from reference TRBV29-1 and TRBJ1-2): SAVISQKPSRDICQRGTSLTIQCQVDSQVTMMFWYRQQPGQSLTLIATANQGSEATYESGFVIDKFPISRPNLTFSTLTVSNMSPEDSSIYLCSVLQGADGGYTFGSGTRLTVV.